Shown below are 21 T cell receptor beta chains from a single sample sequenced in a study of human T cells and chemical hapten exposure. In TCRdb, the RACE reads were re-called with MiXCR into one record per CDR3 protein. Among about 350,000 distinct CDR3 sequences listed, about 6.9% were seen once. The time point here: patch test 2, 6 weeks after DPC sensitization. Treatment denoted: therapeutic diphenylcyclopropenone sensitization with weekly scalp DPC. The material sequenced was whole blood, taken in connection with sensitization to the hapten diphenylcyclopropenone (DPC). The receptors were sampled from a woman aged 18-29 years with alopecia areata. Some clones in this sample may be carry-over from other donors' samples.

This clonotype was detected many times. The V and J genes are TRBV20-1 and TRBJ1-1; D is possibly TRBD1 (5 bases). The length of the CDR3 is 14 residues. The germline CDR1 and CDR2 sequences are DFQATT and SNEGSKA (reference sequence). Trimming removed 0 bases at V and 6 bases at J, with 14 bases between. CDR3 sequence (DNA): TGCAGTGCTAGAGATACATCAGGGTTGGCTGAAGCTTTCTTT. Translated: CSARDTSGLAEAFF.

J is TRBJ1-5 and V is TRBV12-3 or TRBV12-4; D remains ambiguous. The V and J ends lost 8 bases and 7 bases respectively, with 18 bases between them. The CDR3 loop spans 14 amino acids. DNA for the CDR3: TGTGCCAGCGCCTCCGAAGCTAGCTGGCAGCCCCAGCATTTT. Its protein is CASASEASWQPQHF.

The V call is TRBV12-3 or TRBV12-4, the J call TRBJ1-5, with no clear D. This CDR3 is built from 16 residues. V was trimmed by 5 bases and J by 2 bases, leaving 16 bases between them. The DNA for the CDR3 is TGTGCCAGCAGTCTCGGCGCGGGTGGGGGCAATCAGCCCCAGCATTTT. Translation gives CASSLGAGGGNQPQHF.

This clonotype was recorded a few times. V usage is TRBV9 and J usage is TRBJ2-2, with TRBD1 matching over 7 bases. The CDR3 has 14 amino acids. Germline values: CDR1 SGDLS, CDR2 YYNGEE. With 8 bases clipped from V and 0 bases from J, the junction kept 4 bases outside the gene matches. This chain's CDR3 is CASTDRTNTGELFF. The DNA of the CDR3 is TGTGCCAGTACGGACAGGACGAACACCGGGGAGCTGTTTTTT.

In this sample, this clonotype turned up many times. The chain links TRBV6-2 or TRBV6-3 to TRBJ2-6; D not certain. CDR1 and CDR2 (germline): MNHEY, SVGEGT. The V end lost 0 bases, the J end lost 2 bases, and 8 bases lay between the germline ends. There are 16 residues in the CDR3. DNA of the CDR3: TGTGCCAGCAGTTACTCGCTTAGTCCTGGGGCCAACGTCCTGACTTTC. Amino acids: CASSYSLSPGANVLTF.

In this sample, this clonotype turned up many times. The chain carries TRBV20-1 and TRBJ2-7; D ambiguous. The CDR3 covers 11 residues. Trimming removed 2 bases at V and 7 bases at J, with 9 bases between. Germline CDR1 is DFQATT and CDR2 is SNEGSKA (reference sequence). The CDR3 DNA reads TGCAGTGCTAGATCGACGGAGGAGCAGTACTTC. Its translation: CSARSTEEQYF.

This clonotype was counted a few times. The chain joins TRBV4-3 to TRBJ2-3; no clear D gene. V shed 1 base and J shed 0 bases, with 11 bases lying between them. The CDR3 has 16 amino acids. Germline V lookup: CDR1 LGHNA, CDR2 YSLEER. The CDR3 spells CASSQGLAASTDTQYF. The DNA for the CDR3 is TGCGCCAGCAGCCAAGGGCTGGCGGCTAGCACAGATACGCAGTATTTT.

This clonotype has a count of ten or more. The chain couples TRBV7-9 to TRBJ1-1; possibly TRBD1 for D (6 bases). The CDR3 has 12 residues. Germline-derived CDR1 and CDR2 are SEHNR and FQNEAQ (reference sequence). V was cut by 5 bases and J by 8 bases, with 12 bases left in between. CDR3 DNA sequence: TGTGCCAGCAGCCGGGGGGCGGGAGAAGCTTTCTTT. It yields the protein CASSRGAGEAFF.

This clonotype appeared many times. V gene TRBV6-1 combines with J gene TRBJ1-4, with no clear D. Germline assignment: CDR1 MNHNS and CDR2 SASEGT. The CDR3 has 15 residues. Trimming took 2 bases from V and 3 from J, leaving 10 bases between them. The chain's CDR3 is CASSEMPAANEKLFF. In DNA, the CDR3 is TGTGCCAGCAGTGAAATGCCAGCAGCTAATGAAAAACTGTTTTTT.

The sample holds many counts of this clonotype. The CDR3 loop is CASSPPERTGQYF. The CDR3 DNA sequence: TGTGCCAGCAGCCCTCCCGAGCGAACCGGACAGTACTTC. This chain connects TRBV28 to TRBJ2-7, with D uncertain. The CDR3 totals 13 residues. Germline V gives CDR1 MDHEN, CDR2 SYDVKM. Trimming shortened V by 6 bases and J by 10 bases, and 19 bases separated the two germline ends.

This clonotype was seen repeatedly, ten times or more. This chain connects TRBV7-2 to TRBJ1-1; D is unresolved. Trimming removed 5 bases at V and 3 bases at J, with 4 bases between. Germline CDR1 reads SGHTA; CDR2 reads FQGNSA. This CDR3 region has 11 residues. The CDR3 DNA is TGTGCCAGCAGCGAGTACACTGAAGCTTTCTTT. Translation gives CASSEYTEAFF. Full variable domain (remainder filled in from reference TRBV7-2 and TRBJ1-1): GAGVSQSPSNKVTEKGKDVELRCDPISGHTALYWYRQSLGQGLEFLIYFQGNSAPDKSGLPSDRFSAERTGGSVSTLTIQRTQQEDSAVYLCASSEYTEAFFGQGTRLTVV.

This clonotype was seen a few times. The V and J genes are TRBV4-2 and TRBJ1-4, with unresolved D. The CDR3 is 15 residues long. Germline-derived CDR1 and CDR2 are LGHNA and YNFKEQ. Between the trimmed V and J ends, which lost 0 bases and 8 bases, there was a span of 13 bases. This CDR3 reads CASSQERGLGEKLFF. For the CDR3, the DNA is TGTGCCAGCAGCCAAGAAAGAGGGTTGGGGGAAAAACTGTTTTTT.

The CDR3 DNA is TGTGCCAGCAGCCAGGGAGGGACAGGCCGAACAAATGAGCAGTTCTTC. Translated, it gives CASSQGGTGRTNEQFF. This chain uses TRBV14 with TRBJ2-1, with D perhaps TRBD1 (8 bases). CDR1 SGHDN and CDR2 FVKESK come from the germline V gene. V was pared by 3 bases and J by 7 bases, with 19 bases between. This CDR3 has 16 residues.

This clonotype turned up a few times. The CDR3 is CASSDTHNSGNTIYF. CDR3 coding DNA: TGTGCCAGCAGTGATACTCACAACTCTGGAAACACCATATATTTT. The chain links TRBV12-3 or TRBV12-4 to TRBJ1-3; D is unresolved. The CDR3 covers 15 residues. Trimming left V 5 bases short and J 0 bases short, with 11 bases between.

This chain links TRBV7-2 with TRBJ2-1; no definite D call. The V and J ends lost 3 bases and 8 bases respectively, with 8 bases between them. The CDR3 is 12 residues long. Germline CDR1 SGHTA, CDR2 FQGNSA. The CDR3 bases are TGTGCCAGCAGCTTCCAAAGGGATGAGCAGTTCTTC. This sequence encodes CASSFQRDEQFF. The full variable domain, its missing parts supplied by reference TRBV7-2 and TRBJ2-1, is GAGVSQSPSNKVTEKGKDVELRCDPISGHTALYWYRQSLGQGLEFLIYFQGNSAPDKSGLPSDRFSAERTGGSVSTLTIQRTQQEDSAVYLCASSFQRDEQFFGPGTRLTVL.

V and J are TRBV20-1 and TRBJ1-3; the D gene is possibly TRBD1 (5 bases). There are 14 residues in the CDR3. V gave up 5 bases and J gave up 2 bases, with 13 bases separating them. Germline lookup yields CDR1 DFQATT and CDR2 SNEGSKA (reference sequence). The CDR3 DNA follows: TGCAGTGCTTCAACAGGTTCGGCTGGAAACACCATATATTTT. Amino acids: CSASTGSAGNTIYF.

This clonotype was seen at least ten times. The chain is built from TRBV28 and TRBJ1-1, with D tentatively TRBD1 (6 bases). This CDR3 has 14 amino acids. Per germline, CDR1 MDHEN and CDR2 SYDVKM. V lost 5 bases and J lost 0, with 10 bases in between. CDR3 nucleotide sequence: TGTGCCAGCAGTAACGGACAGATGAACACTGAAGCTTTCTTT. Translation: CASSNGQMNTEAFF.

Ten or more counts support this clonotype. The chain recombines TRBV19 with TRBJ1-4; D might be TRBD1 (5 bases). Germline assignment: CDR1 LNHDA and CDR2 SQIVND (reference sequence). Trimming removed 7 bases at V and 3 bases at J, with 15 bases between. The CDR3 has 15 amino acids. Here the CDR3 DNA reads TGTGCCAGTACTTTGGCCGGACAATCTAATGAAAAACTGTTTTTT. Translated, it gives CASTLAGQSNEKLFF. The full variable domain, completed using reference TRBV19 and TRBJ1-4, is DGGITQSPKYLFRKEGQNVTLSCEQNLNHDAMYWYRQDPGQGLRLIYYSQIVNDFQKGDIAEGYSVSREKKESFPLTVTSAQKNPTAFYLCASTLAGQSNEKLFFGSGTQLSVL.

This clonotype was detected many times. The chain has TRBV20-1 and TRBJ2-3; no clear D. V was shortened by 4 bases and J by 0 bases, with 14 bases between the two germline ends. Germline CDR1 reads DFQATT; CDR2 reads SNEGSKA (reference sequence). The CDR3 has 15 residues. This chain's CDR3 is CSATGARRSTDTQYF. In DNA, the CDR3 is TGCAGTGCTACGGGTGCCAGGCGAAGCACAGATACGCAGTATTTT.

This clonotype was observed many times. This chain uses TRBV29-1 with TRBJ1-2; no clear D. The germline CDR1 and CDR2 sequences are SQVTM and ANQGSEA. The V and J ends lost 4 bases and 2 bases respectively, with 8 bases between them. The CDR3 extends over 12 amino acids. Here the CDR3 reads CSVGNTNYGYTF. As DNA, the CDR3 is TGCAGCGTTGGTAACACCAACTATGGCTACACCTTC.

The genes are TRBV4-1 and TRBJ2-3, with 7 bases identical to TRBD2. From germline, CDR1 is MGHRA and CDR2 YSYEKL. The CDR3 loop spans 16 amino acids. The trim removed 1 base at V and 1 base at J, leaving 5 bases unmatched. The CDR3 spells CASSQVRTSGTDTQYF. In nucleotides, the CDR3 is TGCGCCAGCAGCCAAGTACGTACTAGCGGCACAGATACGCAGTATTTT.